Detailed here is one TCR beta chain. The data derive from a study of blood T cell repertoires in COVID-19. Study-wide context: The analysed material was cDNA or gDNA that came from T cells, B-cell-depleted T cells, or PBMCs.

This CDR3 region has 16 residues. Trimming removed 3 bases from V and 0 bases from J, with 14 bases in between. Germline CDR1 and CDR2: LNHDA and SQIVND (reference sequence). In the source study's methods: The authors estimated nucleated cell counts from reference gene primer amplification. The repertoire was sequenced with immunoSEQ multiplex PCR; TCRdb's copy has only in-frame clones and lacks some. Clone size and the V and J calls come from that table; the DNA yielded D and trimming. The sample records about 260,000 clones, around 86% being singletons. This receptor was obtained from an older woman with COVID-19, enrolled during active disease. The chain employs TRBV19 and TRBJ1-2; D may be TRBD1 (5 bases). Input material: peripheral blood. CDR3 nucleotides: TGTGCCAGTAGTATGATTAGCACAGGAGCTAACTATGGCTACACCTTC. Translated: CASSMISTGANYGYTF.